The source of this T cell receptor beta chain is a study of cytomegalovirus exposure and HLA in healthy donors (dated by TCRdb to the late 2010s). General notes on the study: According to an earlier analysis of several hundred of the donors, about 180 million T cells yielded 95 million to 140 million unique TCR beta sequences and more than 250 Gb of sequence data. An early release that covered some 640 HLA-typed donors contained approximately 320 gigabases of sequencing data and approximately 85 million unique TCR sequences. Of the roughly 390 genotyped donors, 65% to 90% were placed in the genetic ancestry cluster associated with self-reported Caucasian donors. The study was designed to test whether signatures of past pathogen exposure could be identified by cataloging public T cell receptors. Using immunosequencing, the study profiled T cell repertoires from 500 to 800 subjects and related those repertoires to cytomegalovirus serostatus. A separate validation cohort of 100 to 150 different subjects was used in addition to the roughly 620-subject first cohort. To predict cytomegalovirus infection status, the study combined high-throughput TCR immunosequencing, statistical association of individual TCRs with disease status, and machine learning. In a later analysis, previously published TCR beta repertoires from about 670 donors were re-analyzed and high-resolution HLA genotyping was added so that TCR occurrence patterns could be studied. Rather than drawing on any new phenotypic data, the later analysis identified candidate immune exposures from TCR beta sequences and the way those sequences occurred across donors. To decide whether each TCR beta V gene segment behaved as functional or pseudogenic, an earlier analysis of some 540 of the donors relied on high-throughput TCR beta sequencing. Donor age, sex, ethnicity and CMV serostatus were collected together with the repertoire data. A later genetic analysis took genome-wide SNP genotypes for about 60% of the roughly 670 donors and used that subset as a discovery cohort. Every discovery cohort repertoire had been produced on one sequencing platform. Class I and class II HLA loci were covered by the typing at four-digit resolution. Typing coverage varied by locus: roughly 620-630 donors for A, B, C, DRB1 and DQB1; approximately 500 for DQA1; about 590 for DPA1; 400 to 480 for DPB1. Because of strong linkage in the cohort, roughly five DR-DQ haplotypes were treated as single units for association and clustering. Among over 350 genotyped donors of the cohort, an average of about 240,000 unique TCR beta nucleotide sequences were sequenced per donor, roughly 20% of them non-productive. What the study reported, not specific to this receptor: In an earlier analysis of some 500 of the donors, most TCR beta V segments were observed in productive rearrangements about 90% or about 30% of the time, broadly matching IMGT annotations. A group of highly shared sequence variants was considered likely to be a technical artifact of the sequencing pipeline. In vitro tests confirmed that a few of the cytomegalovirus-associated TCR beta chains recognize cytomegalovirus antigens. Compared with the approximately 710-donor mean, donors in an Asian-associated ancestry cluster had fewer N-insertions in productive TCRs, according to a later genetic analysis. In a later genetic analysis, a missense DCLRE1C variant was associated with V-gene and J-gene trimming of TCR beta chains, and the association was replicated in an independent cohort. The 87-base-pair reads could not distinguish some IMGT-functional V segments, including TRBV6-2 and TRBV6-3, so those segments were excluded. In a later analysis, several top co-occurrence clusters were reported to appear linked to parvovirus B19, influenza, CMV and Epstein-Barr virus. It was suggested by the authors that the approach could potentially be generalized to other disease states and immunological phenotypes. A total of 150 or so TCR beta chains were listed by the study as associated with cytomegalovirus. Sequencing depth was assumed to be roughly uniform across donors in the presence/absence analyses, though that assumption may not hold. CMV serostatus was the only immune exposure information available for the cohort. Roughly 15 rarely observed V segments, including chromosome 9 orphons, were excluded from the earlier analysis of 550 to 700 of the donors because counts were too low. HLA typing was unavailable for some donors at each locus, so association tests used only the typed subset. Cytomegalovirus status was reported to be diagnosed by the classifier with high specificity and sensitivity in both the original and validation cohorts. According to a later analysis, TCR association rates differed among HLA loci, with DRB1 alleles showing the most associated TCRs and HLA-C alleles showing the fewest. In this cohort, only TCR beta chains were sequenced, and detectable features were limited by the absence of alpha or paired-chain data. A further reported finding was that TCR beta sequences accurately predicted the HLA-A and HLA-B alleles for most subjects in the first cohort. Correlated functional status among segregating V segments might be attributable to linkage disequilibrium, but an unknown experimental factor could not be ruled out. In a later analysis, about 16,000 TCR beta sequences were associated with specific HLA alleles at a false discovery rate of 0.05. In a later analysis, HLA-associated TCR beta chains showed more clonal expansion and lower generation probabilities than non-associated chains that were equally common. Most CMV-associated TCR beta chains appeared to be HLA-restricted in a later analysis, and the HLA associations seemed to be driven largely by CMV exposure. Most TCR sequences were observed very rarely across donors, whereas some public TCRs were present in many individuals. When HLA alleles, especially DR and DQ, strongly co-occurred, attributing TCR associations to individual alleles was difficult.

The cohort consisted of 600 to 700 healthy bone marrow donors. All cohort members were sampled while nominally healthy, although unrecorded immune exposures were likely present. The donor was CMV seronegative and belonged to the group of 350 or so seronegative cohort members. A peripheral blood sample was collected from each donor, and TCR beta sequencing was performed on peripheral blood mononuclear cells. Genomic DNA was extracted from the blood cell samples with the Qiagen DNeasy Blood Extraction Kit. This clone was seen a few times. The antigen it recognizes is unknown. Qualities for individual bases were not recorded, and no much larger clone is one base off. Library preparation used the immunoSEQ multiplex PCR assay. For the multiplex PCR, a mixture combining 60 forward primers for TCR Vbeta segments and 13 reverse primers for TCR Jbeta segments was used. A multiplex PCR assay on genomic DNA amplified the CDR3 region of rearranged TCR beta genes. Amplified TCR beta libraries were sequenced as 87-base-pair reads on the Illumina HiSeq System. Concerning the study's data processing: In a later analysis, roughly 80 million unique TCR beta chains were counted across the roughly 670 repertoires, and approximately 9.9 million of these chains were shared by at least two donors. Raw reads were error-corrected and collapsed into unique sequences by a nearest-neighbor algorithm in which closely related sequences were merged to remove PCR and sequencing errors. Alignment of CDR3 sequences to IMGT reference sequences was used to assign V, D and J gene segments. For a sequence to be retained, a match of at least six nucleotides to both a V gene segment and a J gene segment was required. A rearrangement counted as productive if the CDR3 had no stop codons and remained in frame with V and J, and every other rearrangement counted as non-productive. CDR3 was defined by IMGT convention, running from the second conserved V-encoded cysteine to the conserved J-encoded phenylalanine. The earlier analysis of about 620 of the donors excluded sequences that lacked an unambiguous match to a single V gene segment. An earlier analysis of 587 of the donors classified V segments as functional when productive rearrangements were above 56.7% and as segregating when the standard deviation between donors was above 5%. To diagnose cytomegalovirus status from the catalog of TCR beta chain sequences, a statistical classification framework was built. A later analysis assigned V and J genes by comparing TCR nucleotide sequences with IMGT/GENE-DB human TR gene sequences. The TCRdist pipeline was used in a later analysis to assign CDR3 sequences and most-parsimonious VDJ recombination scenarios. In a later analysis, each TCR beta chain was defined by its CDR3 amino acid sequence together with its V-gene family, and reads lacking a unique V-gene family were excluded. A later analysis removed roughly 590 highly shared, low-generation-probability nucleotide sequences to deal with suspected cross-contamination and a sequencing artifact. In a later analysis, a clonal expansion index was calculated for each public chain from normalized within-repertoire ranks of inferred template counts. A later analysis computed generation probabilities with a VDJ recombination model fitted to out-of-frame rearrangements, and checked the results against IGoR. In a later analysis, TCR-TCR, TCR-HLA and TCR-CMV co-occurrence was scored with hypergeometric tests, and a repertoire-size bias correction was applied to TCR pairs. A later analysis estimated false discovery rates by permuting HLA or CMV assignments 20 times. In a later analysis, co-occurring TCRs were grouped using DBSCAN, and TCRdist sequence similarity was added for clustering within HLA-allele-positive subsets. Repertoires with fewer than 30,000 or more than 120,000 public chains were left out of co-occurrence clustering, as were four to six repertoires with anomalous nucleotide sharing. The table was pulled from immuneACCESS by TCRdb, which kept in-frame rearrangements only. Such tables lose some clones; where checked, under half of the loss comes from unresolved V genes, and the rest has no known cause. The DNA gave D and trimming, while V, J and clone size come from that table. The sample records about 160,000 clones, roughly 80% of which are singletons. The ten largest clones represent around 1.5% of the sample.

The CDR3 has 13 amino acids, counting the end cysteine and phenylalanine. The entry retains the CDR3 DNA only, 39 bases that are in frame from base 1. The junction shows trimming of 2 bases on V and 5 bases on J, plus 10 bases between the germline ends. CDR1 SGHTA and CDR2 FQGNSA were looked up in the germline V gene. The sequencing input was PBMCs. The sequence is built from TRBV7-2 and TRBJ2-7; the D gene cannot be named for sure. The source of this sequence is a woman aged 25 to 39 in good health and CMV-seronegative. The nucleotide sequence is TGTGCCAGCAGCTTATACCCCCTAAACGAGCAGTACTTC. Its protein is CASSLYPLNEQYF.